This T cell receptor beta chain is drawn from a study of long-term antiretroviral therapy in people with HIV. The immunoSEQ assay was v3.0, run at survey level. This table comes from immunoSEQ multiplex PCR, and its TCRdb copy is limited to in-frame clones, with some not included. The sample yields 40,000 to 60,000 clones, approximately 79% seen once. The V and J ends lost 0 bases and 1 base respectively, with 14 bases between them. Looked up from germline, CDR1 is SGDLS and CDR2 is YYNGEE. The CDR3 sequence is 16 residues long. The study's findings and limits: Post-ART diversity increased but stayed below transplant donor controls.

On this clone itself: Its antigen is still unknown.

The receptor was isolated from a young woman with HIV. The specimen comprised unsorted PBMCs, sampled 0.8 years after starting antiretroviral therapy. The V gene is TRBV9, the J gene TRBJ2-7; TRBD1 might be the D (6 bases). The CDR3 is CASSVGGQGSSYEQYF. In DNA, the CDR3 is TGTGCCAGCAGCGTAGGGGGGCAGGGCTCTTCCTACGAGCAGTACTTC.